Below, 18 T cell receptor beta chains from the same sample are listed, as sequenced in a study of regulatory T cells in long-lasting Graves disease. Time point of the sample: newly diagnosed GD, antithyroid drugs for less than 3 months. TCR sequences were obtained from RNA taken from PBMCs. According to the study, TCR beta libraries were built with iRepertoire HTBI primers and CDR3-region Arm-PCR. A single record per CDR3 protein comes from TCRdb applying MiXCR to the multiplex PCR reads. The sample lists about 500,000 distinct CDR3 sequences, 15% to 20% occurring once. These data also featured in a second study, about T cells in Graves' hyperthyroidism and ophthalmopathy.

The sample in question was peripheral blood mononuclear cells (PBMCs), obtained at new diagnosis, from a patient treated with antithyroid drugs. These receptor sequences come from a man aged 40-55 years with Graves disease.

This clonotype has at least ten counts. V is TRBV2 and J is TRBJ2-3, with TRBD2 matching 9 bases. With 4 bases clipped from V and 2 bases from J, the junction kept 7 bases outside the gene matches. CDR1 and CDR2 (germline): SNHLY, FYNNEI. This CDR3 is 16 amino acids long. For the CDR3, the DNA is TGTGCCAGCAGTGTGGGTGCTAGCGGGGACACAGATACGCAGTATTTT. This sequence encodes CASSVGASGDTDTQYF.

This clonotype occurred many times. The DNA is omitted, as the CDR3 cannot be located on it reliably, and the CDR3 follows TCRdb's listing. The rearrangement joins TRBV5-6 to TRBJ1-5; the DNA was not compared with TRBD1, the D call given in the table. The germline gives CDR1 SGHDT, CDR2 YYEEEE. The CDR3 adds up to 16 amino acids, both ends counted. The CDR3 protein is CASSSSLGTDHQPQHF.

At least ten counts were recorded for this clonotype. The chain combines TRBV7-9 with TRBJ1-2, with unresolved D. CDR1 is SEHNR, CDR2 FQNEAQ, per germline (reference sequence). The CDR3 is made up of 12 amino acids. Trimming stripped 3 bases from V and 10 bases from J, with 12 bases between. The CDR3 nucleotides are TGTGCCAGCAGCTTTCGAGACAAAGCCTACACCTTC. It yields the protein CASSFRDKAYTF.

This clonotype was observed many times. The chain is built from TRBV5-1 and TRBJ2-2; D remains ambiguous. CDR1 SGHRS and CDR2 YFSETQ come from the germline V gene. The CDR3 is 12 residues long. V lost 3 bases and J 12 bases, leaving 12 bases between the germline ends. CDR3 region: CASSSVRLKLFF. CDR3 in DNA: TGCGCCAGCAGCTCTGTCCGGTTGAAGCTGTTTTTT. Full variable domain (rest looked up from reference TRBV5-1 and TRBJ2-2): KAGVTQTPRYLIKTRGQQVTLSCSPISGHRSVSWYQQTPGQGLQFLFEYFSETQRNKGNFPGRFSGRQFSNSRSEMNVSTLELGDSALYLCASSSVRLKLFFGEGSRLTVL.

Only a few counts were recorded for this clonotype. The rearrangement uses TRBV29-1 and TRBJ2-7; D may match TRBD1 or TRBD2 (6 bases each). Germline CDR1 is SQVTM and CDR2 is ANQGSEA. V was pared by 5 bases and J by 3 bases, with 11 bases between. CDR3 size: 12 residues. For the CDR3, the DNA is TGCAGCGTTTGGGGGGCTGGCTACGAGCAGTACTTC. Translating gives CSVWGAGYEQYF.

This sequence joins TRBV19 and TRBJ2-1; 7 positions agree with TRBD2. V shed 4 bases, J shed 0 bases, and the junction held 9 bases outside the gene matches. There are 17 residues in the CDR3. The germline gives CDR1 LNHDA, CDR2 SQIVND (reference sequence). The DNA of the CDR3 is TGTGCCAGTAGTAGGGGGGGGTTGTCCCCCTCCTACAATGAGCAGTTCTTC. This translates into CASSRGGLSPSYNEQFF.

The sample holds many counts of this clonotype. The CDR3 spells CASSLEGGGRRSPNNEQFF. The CDR3 nucleotides are TGTGCCAGCAGCTTAGAGGGAGGCGGGAGGAGGTCTCCAAACAATGAGCAGTTCTTC. The chain employs TRBV11-2 and TRBJ2-1; 8 nucleotides match TRBD2. Trimming cost V 0 bases and J 5 bases; bases outside gene matches: 15. The CDR3 is 19 residues long. Germline V lookup: CDR1 SGHAT, CDR2 FQNNGV.

This clonotype was recorded at least ten times. The chain links TRBV5-1 to TRBJ1-4; D is perhaps TRBD1 (6 bases). Germline lookup yields CDR1 SGHRS and CDR2 YFSETQ. This CDR3 is built from 15 residues. V lost 4 bases, J lost 7 bases, and 17 bases lay in between. The CDR3 sequence: CASSVNGGPSEKLFF. The CDR3 DNA reads as TGCGCCAGCAGCGTGAACGGGGGGCCGAGTGAAAAACTGTTTTTT.

This clonotype came up many times. This chain joins TRBV2 and TRBJ1-1; a possible D gene is TRBD1 (6 bases). Germline V gene lookup returns CDR1 SNHLY and CDR2 FYNNEI. Deletions cut 6 bases from V and 1 base from J, with 12 bases between. The CDR3 covers 14 residues. The CDR3 loop is CASSPDRTNTEAFF. CDR3 bases: TGTGCCAGCAGCCCTGACAGGACGAACACTGAAGCTTTCTTT. Drawing the rest from reference TRBV2 and TRBJ1-1, the complete variable domain is EPEVTQTPSHQVTQMGQEVILRCVPISNHLYFYWYRQILGQKVEFLVSFYNNEISEKSEIFDDQFSVERPDGSNFTLKIRSTKLEDSAMYFCASSPDRTNTEAFFGQGTRLTVV.

Ten or more counts support this clonotype. This chain uses TRBV11-2 with TRBJ2-7, with TRBD2 matching 11 bases. The junction had 9 bases not matched to a gene; V was cut back by 5 bases and J by 3 bases. The CDR3 spans 16 residues. Germline V gene data show CDR1 as SGHAT and CDR2 as FQNNGV. The chain's CDR3 is CASSVTGTSGVYEQYF. CDR3 DNA: TGTGCCAGCAGCGTTACCGGGACTAGCGGCGTCTACGAGCAGTACTTC.

This clonotype was picked up many times. The chain carries TRBV28 and TRBJ1-2, with no clear D. The V end was cut by 3 bases, the J end by 5 bases, with 13 bases between. Germline lookup yields CDR1 MDHEN and CDR2 SYDVKM. The CDR3 runs to 14 residues. CDR3 in DNA: TGTGCCAGCAGTTTTAGCGTCTCGCTTTATGGCTACACCTTC. Translating gives CASSFSVSLYGYTF.

This sequence joins TRBV13 and TRBJ2-7; 12 bases are shared with TRBD2. The CDR3 runs 16 residues. In germline, CDR1 is PRHDT, CDR2 FYEKMQ (reference sequence). J lost 4 bases, V lost 1 base, and 5 bases had no gene match. The CDR3 is CASSLAGLAGRYEQYF. CDR3 bases: TGTGCCAGCAGCTTAGCTGGACTAGCGGGGCGGTACGAGCAGTACTTC.

There are many counts of this clonotype. This rearrangement joins TRBV11-2 to TRBJ2-7; D is perhaps TRBD1 (7 bases). CDR3 length: 16 residues. The V end lost 2 bases, the J end lost 3 bases, and 17 bases lay between the germline ends. Looked up from germline, CDR1 is SGHAT and CDR2 is FQNNGV. CDR3 in DNA: TGTGCCAGCAGCTTAAGGGGGCGGGACCCTTACTACGAGCAGTACTTC. This sequence encodes CASSLRGRDPYYEQYF.

Notes on this clonotype: One end of the junction varies from germline; a read error may be responsible. The chain recombines TRBV20-1 with TRBJ2-1; TRBD2 matches 9 bases. Germline CDR1 DFQATT, CDR2 SNEGSKA (reference sequence). The CDR3 is made up of 14 amino acids. For the CDR3, the DNA is TGCAGCGCTATTAGCGGGAGCGATTACAATGAGCAGTTCTTC. This codes for CSAISGSDYNEQFF.

In its sample, this clonotype was seen many times. The CDR3 reads CAWSRDSATHEQFF. As DNA, the CDR3 is TGTGCCTGGAGTAGGGACTCCGCTACACATGAGCAGTTCTTC. The V and J genes are TRBV30 and TRBJ2-1; D is possibly TRBD2 (6 bases). With 2 bases removed from V and 8 bases from J, the gap between germline ends came to 16 bases. CDR1 is GTSNPN and CDR2 is SVGIG in the germline V gene (reference sequence). There are 14 residues in the CDR3.

In the case of this clonotype: This likely reflects a read error, since a far larger clone is one base away. The CDR3 sequence: CASSLVSGGRREAQYF. The CDR3 DNA is TGTGCCAGCAGTTTAGTAAGCGGGGGTCGCCGCGAAGCCCAGTACTTC. This rearrangement joins TRBV28 to TRBJ2-1; 8 nucleotides align to TRBD2. The J call is uncertain, as TRBJ2-5 better fits the DNA end. This CDR3 comprises 16 residues. CDR1 is MDHEN, CDR2 SYDVKM, per germline.

In this sample, this clonotype turned up many times. This chain links TRBV28 with TRBJ1-2; 9 bases align to TRBD1. In germline, CDR1 is MDHEN, CDR2 SYDVKM. The CDR3 has 15 amino acids. With 5 bases clipped from V and 3 bases from J, the junction kept 7 bases outside the gene matches. The CDR3 DNA is TGTGCCAGCAGTGACACAGGGGGCTGGTACTATGGCTACACCTTC. Residues: CASSDTGGWYYGYTF.

This chain joins TRBV14 and TRBJ2-7, with 7 bases matching TRBD1. Trimming removed 6 bases from V and 0 bases from J; junction bases left unmatched: 2. The CDR3 runs to 13 residues. Germline CDR1 is SGHDN and CDR2 is FVKESK. The chain's CDR3 is CASRTGDSYEQYF. CDR3 in DNA: TGTGCCAGCAGAACAGGGGACTCCTACGAGCAGTACTTC. Combining the CDR3 with reference TRBV14 and TRBJ2-7 gives the whole variable domain EAGVTQFPSHSVIEKGQTVTLRCDPISGHDNLYWYRRVMGKEIKFLLHFVKESKQDESGMPNNRFLAERTGGTYSTLKVQPAELEDSGVYFCASRTGDSYEQYFGPGTRLTVT.